This is a list of T cell receptor beta chains from one sample in a study of T cell responses to AZD1222 COVID-19 vaccine. The protocol was immunoSEQ multiplex PCR, while the TCRdb copy is restricted to in-frame clones and leaves out a portion. The sample includes some 100,000 clones, just over 85% of them seen just once. This specimen consisted of peripheral blood, obtained on day 0 of AZD1222 vaccination. These TCRs come from an adult in good health. The CDR3 runs from the conserved cysteine through the conserved F or W. The D gene is left open where the match is weak. Rows may omit the clone size; those that give it use once, few, many or a size class.

TRBD1 | TRBJ2-7 | - | TRBV4-3 | CASSHGDRGEQYF | TGCGCCAGCAGCCACGGTGACAGGGGCGAACAGTACTTC
TRBD1 | TRBJ1-5 | once | TRBV4-2 | CASSRLGTGPGAQHF | TGTGCCAGCAGCCGTTTGGGGACAGGTCCGGGGGCCCAGCATTTT
TRBD1 | TRBJ1-5 | - | TRBV7-9 | CASSPTGGNQPQHF | TGTGCCAGCAGCCCAACAGGGGGCAATCAGCCCCAGCATTTT
- | TRBJ1-2 | - | TRBV28 | CASSSPGSSYGYTF | TGTGCCAGCAGTTCCCCGGGATCCTCCTATGGCTACACCTTC
TRBD1 | TRBJ2-1 | - | TRBV7-2 | CASSPGTGSHNEQFF | TGTGCCAGCAGCCCCGGGACAGGGTCCCACAATGAGCAGTTCTTC
- | TRBJ1-2 | - | TRBV6-2/TRBV6-3 | CASSPRAAGGYTF | TGTGCCAGCAGCCCTCGCGCCGCGGGGGGCTACACCTTC
TRBD1 | TRBJ1-4 | - | TRBV4-3 | CASSQDRGQAIATNEKLFF | TGCGCCAGCAGCCAAGATCGGGGACAGGCAATTGCAACTAATGAAAAACTGTTTTTT
TRBD2 | TRBJ2-5 | few | TRBV4-3 | CASSQDRTSGTQYF | TGCGCCAGCAGCCAAGACAGGACTAGCGGGACCCAGTACTTC
TRBD1 | TRBJ2-7 | - | TRBV4-1 | CASSQVVGTGSYEQYF | TGCGCCAGCAGCCAAGTAGTAGGGACAGGATCCTACGAGCAGTACTTC
- | TRBJ1-2 | - | TRBV5-1 | CASSLEVGGANYGYTF | TGCGCCAGCAGCTTGGAGGTCGGGGGCGCGAACTATGGCTACACCTTC
- | TRBJ2-1 | - | TRBV28 | CASSFPLVRNEQFF | TGTGCCAGCAGTTTTCCCTTGGTACGGAATGAGCAGTTCTTC
- | TRBJ1-2 | - | TRBV25-1 | CASSIDLYGYTF | TGTGCCAGCAGCATCGACCTCTATGGCTACACCTTC
TRBD1 | TRBJ2-1 | - | TRBV6-5 | CASSYGTVSYNEQFF | TGTGCCAGCAGTTACGGGACAGTCTCCTACAATGAGCAGTTCTTC
- | TRBJ2-7 | - | TRBV6-2/TRBV6-3 | CASSYKERRSSYEQYF | TGTGCCAGCAGTTACAAGGAGCGGAGGAGCTCCTACGAGCAGTACTTC
TRBD2 | TRBJ2-1 | - | TRBV30 | CAWSPPSGREQFF | TGTGCCTGGAGTCCCCCTAGCGGGAGGGAGCAGTTCTTC
TRBD1 | TRBJ2-1 | - | TRBV15 | CATSRPGQSSYNEQFF | TGTGCCACCAGCAGACCGGGACAGAGCTCCTACAATGAGCAGTTCTTC
TRBD2 | TRBJ2-1 | - | TRBV7-6 | CASSQAGIGSGNEQFF | TGTGCCAGCAGCCAAGCGGGGATAGGTTCGGGGAATGAGCAGTTCTTC
TRBD2 | TRBJ2-1 | - | TRBV7-2 | CASSPGYPGGPGNEQFF | TGTGCCAGCAGCCCGGGGTATCCGGGAGGGCCAGGCAATGAGCAGTTCTTC
- | TRBJ1-2 | - | TRBV5-1 | CASSWEGRPYGYTF | TGCGCCAGCAGCTGGGAGGGCAGACCCTATGGCTACACCTTC
- | TRBJ1-4 | few | TRBV19 | CASSIAEPIWGPTNEKLFF | TGTGCCAGTAGTATAGCCGAACCGATTTGGGGCCCAACTAATGAAAAACTGTTTTTT
- | TRBJ1-1 | - | TRBV19 | CASGGGYRKNTEAFF | TGTGCCAGCGGTGGAGGTTACAGGAAGAACACTGAAGCTTTCTTT
TRBD1 | TRBJ2-6 | - | TRBV15 | CATSRSTGAGANVLTF | TGTGCCACCAGCAGATCAACAGGGGCTGGGGCCAACGTCCTGACTTTC
- | TRBJ2-5 | - | TRBV6-5 | CASSIFQGSGETQYF | TGTGCCAGCAGCATCTTTCAGGGTAGTGGGGAGACCCAGTACTTC
- | TRBJ2-3 | - | TRBV6-5 | CASSYRSSSTDTQYF | TGTGCCAGCAGTTACAGGTCCTCTAGCACAGATACGCAGTATTTT
- | TRBJ1-5 | - | TRBV30 | CAWSGQNQPQHF | TGTGCCTGGAGTGGTCAAAATCAGCCCCAGCATTTT
- | TRBJ1-6 | - | TRBV7-9 | CASSLARSTREQSPLHF | TGTGCCAGCAGCTTAGCGCGTTCGACCAGGGAACAATCACCCCTCCACTTT
TRBD1 | TRBJ2-1 | once | TRBV10-3 | CAGPTGVNEQFF | TGTGCCGGACCAACAGGGGTGAATGAGCAGTTCTTC
TRBD1 | TRBJ1-6 | - | TRBV2 | CASSDPQQGSPLHF | TGTGCCAGCAGTGACCCACAACAGGGGTCACCCCTCCACTTT
- | TRBJ1-2 | - | TRBV9 | CASSFSGYGYTF | TGTGCCAGCAGCTTCTCGGGCTATGGCTACACCTTC
- | TRBJ1-4 | - | TRBV28 | CASNEDRGSGNEKLFF | TGTGCCAGCAATGAGGACCGGGGTTCTGGTAATGAAAAACTGTTTTTT
- | TRBJ2-7 | few | TRBV6-5 | CASRDDGATVYEQYF | TGTGCCAGCAGGGACGACGGGGCCACCGTATACGAGCAGTACTTC
- | TRBJ1-4 | - | TRBV29-1 | CSAEGGPTNEKLFF | TGCAGCGCCGAAGGGGGGCCAACTAATGAAAAACTGTTTTTT
TRBD1 | TRBJ1-1 | - | TRBV27 | CASGTVNTEAFF | TGTGCCAGTGGGACAGTGAACACTGAAGCTTTCTTT
- | TRBJ2-1 | - | TRBV9 | CASSPRTGIEQFF | TGTGCCAGCAGCCCACGGACCGGTATTGAGCAGTTCTTC
- | TRBJ2-7 | - | TRBV28 | CASSNQDSYSYEQYF | TGTGCCAGCAGTAACCAAGACAGCTACTCCTACGAGCAGTACTTC